The 8 T cell receptor beta chains given below trace back to one sample, sequenced in a study of read filtering for tumor transcriptome and immune sequencing. From roughly 400 ng of RNA, a library with molecular barcoded alpha/delta and beta/gamma adaptors was made. One entry per CDR3 protein results from TCRdb running MiXCR on the reads. The sample has 8,900 or so distinct CDR3 sequences, roughly 15% seen once. Sample: a population of CD138-negative cells sorted from bone marrow. These receptors were obtained from a donor aged 40 or over with multiple myeloma.

This clonotype occurred many times. The chain couples TRBV6-2 or TRBV6-3 to TRBJ2-1; 10 bases match TRBD1. Germline V gene data show CDR1 as MNHEY and CDR2 as SVGEGT. The CDR3 has 14 amino acids. Germline trimming cut 5 bases from V and 8 bases from J; bases unmatched to any gene: 6. In DNA, the CDR3 is TGTGCCAGCAGTAGTAGCGGGACAGGGGATGAGCAGTTCTTC. It translates to CASSSSGTGDEQFF.

This clonotype was seen a handful of times. The CDR3 DNA is TGTGCCATCAGTGAGCCGGGACAGGGGCAGTACTTC. This codes for CAISEPGQGQYF. The V and J genes are TRBV10-3 and TRBJ2-7; 9 bases line up with TRBD1. Germline CDR1 ENHRY, CDR2 SYGVKD. The CDR3 extends over 12 amino acids. The V gene end was trimmed by 2 bases and the J gene end by 9 bases; junction bases not matched to a gene: 2.

The table lists this clonotype with many counts. This sequence joins TRBV3-1 and TRBJ1-5; D remains unclear. V shed 0 bases and J shed 5 bases, with 5 bases lying between them. This CDR3 has 13 residues. The germline CDR1 and CDR2 sequences are LGHDT and YNNKEL (reference sequence). The CDR3 coding sequence is TGTGCCAGCAGCCAAGACAGCGATCAGCCCCAGCATTTT. This gives the protein CASSQDSDQPQHF.

As to this clonotype: The likely explanation is a read error, given a far larger clone one base away. V usage is TRBV6-2 or TRBV6-3 and J usage is TRBJ1-6; tentatively, D is TRBD1 (5 bases). This CDR3 has 12 residues. Germline V gene sequence: CDR1 MNHEY, CDR2 SVGEGT. The CDR3 region is CASSPRQYEALF. The CDR3 DNA follows: TGTGCCAGCAGTCCCCGACAGTATGAAGCTCTCTTT.

This clonotype appeared many times. This chain joins TRBV5-5 and TRBJ2-5, with TRBD2 identical over 8 bases. Losses at the gene ends were 3 bases for V and 5 bases for J; bases not matched to a gene: 9. The CDR3 has 15 amino acids. CDR1 and CDR2 (germline): SGHKS, YYEKEE (reference sequence). This chain's CDR3 is CASSWPGGRHETQYF. CDR3 sequence (DNA): TGTGCCAGCAGCTGGCCGGGGGGGAGGCACGAGACCCAGTACTTC.

This clonotype has ten or more counts. V gene TRBV5-1 combines with J gene TRBJ2-3; 10 bases match TRBD2. V lost 0 bases and J lost 1; bases outside the gene matches: 11. The germline V gene has CDR1 SGHRS and CDR2 YFSETQ. The CDR3 extends over 19 amino acids. The CDR3 spells CASSLAQSGGASGTDTQYF. CDR3 DNA sequence: TGCGCCAGCAGCTTGGCCCAGAGCGGGGGGGCGTCAGGCACAGATACGCAGTATTTT. Full variable domain (missing parts from reference TRBV5-1 and TRBJ2-3): KAGVTQTPRYLIKTRGQQVTLSCSPISGHRSVSWYQQTPGQGLQFLFEYFSETQRNKGNFPGRFSGRQFSNSRSEMNVSTLELGDSALYLCASSLAQSGGASGTDTQYFGPGTRLTVL.

Note on this clonotype: A clone one base away is much larger, so this may be a read error. The genes are TRBV14 and TRBJ2-1, with a possible D match to TRBD1 (5 bases). Germline assignment: CDR1 SGHDN and CDR2 FVKESK. The V and J ends lost 0 bases and 8 bases respectively, with 14 bases between them. This CDR3 has 15 residues. The CDR3 DNA reads TGTGCCAGCAGCCAAGAATGGGGCGTAGGGGATGAGCAGTTCTTC. It codes for CASSQEWGVGDEQFF.

This clonotype was picked up many times. The chain joins TRBV3-1 to TRBJ2-5; 8 bases agree with TRBD2. There are 15 residues in the CDR3. Germline V gives CDR1 LGHDT, CDR2 YNNKEL (reference sequence). The V segment lost 4 bases and the J segment 5 bases; nucleotides outside the gene matches: 9. CDR3 region: CASSRKGGGLETQYF. CDR3 nucleotides: TGTGCCAGCAGCCGGAAAGGCGGGGGGCTGGAGACCCAGTACTTC.